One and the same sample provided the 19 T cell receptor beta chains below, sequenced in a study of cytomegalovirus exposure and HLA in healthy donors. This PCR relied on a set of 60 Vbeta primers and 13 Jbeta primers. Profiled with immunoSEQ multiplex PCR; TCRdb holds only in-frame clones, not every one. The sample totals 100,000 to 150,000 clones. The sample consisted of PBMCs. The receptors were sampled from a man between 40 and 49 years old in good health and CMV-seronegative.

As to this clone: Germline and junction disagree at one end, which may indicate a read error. CDR3: CASSESGTGTNTMYF. The CDR3 coding sequence is TGCGCCAGCAGTGAGTCGGGGACAGGGACAAACACCATGTATTTT. This chain uses TRBV10-1 with TRBJ1-3; 9 bases are shared with TRBD1. CDR1 WNHNN and CDR2 SYGVQD come from the germline V gene (reference sequence). The CDR3 loop spans 15 amino acids.

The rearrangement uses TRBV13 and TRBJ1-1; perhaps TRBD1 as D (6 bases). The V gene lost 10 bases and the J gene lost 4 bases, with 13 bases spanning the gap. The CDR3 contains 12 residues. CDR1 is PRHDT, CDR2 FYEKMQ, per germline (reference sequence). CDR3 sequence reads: CATGGGGTEAFF. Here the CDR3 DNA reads TGTGCCACCGGTGGGGGCGGCACTGAAGCTTTCTTT.

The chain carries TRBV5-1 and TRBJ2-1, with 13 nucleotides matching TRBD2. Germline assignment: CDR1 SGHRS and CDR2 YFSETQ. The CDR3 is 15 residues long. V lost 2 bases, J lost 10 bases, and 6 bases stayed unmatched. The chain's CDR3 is CASSFLGLAGDEQFF. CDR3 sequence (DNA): TGCGCCAGCAGCTTCCTAGGACTAGCGGGAGACGAGCAGTTCTTC.

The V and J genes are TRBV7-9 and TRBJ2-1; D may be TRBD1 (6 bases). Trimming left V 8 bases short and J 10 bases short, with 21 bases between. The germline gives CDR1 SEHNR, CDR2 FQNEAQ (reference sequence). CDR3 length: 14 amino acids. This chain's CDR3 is CASGWSRRGGEQFF. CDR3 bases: TGTGCCAGCGGCTGGAGCCGCAGGGGTGGCGAGCAGTTCTTC.

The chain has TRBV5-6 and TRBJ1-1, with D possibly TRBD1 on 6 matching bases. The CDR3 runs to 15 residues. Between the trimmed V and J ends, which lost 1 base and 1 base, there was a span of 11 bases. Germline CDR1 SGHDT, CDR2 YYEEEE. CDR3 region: CASSLRLGANTEAFF. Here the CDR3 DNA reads TGTGCCAGCAGCTTGAGGCTGGGGGCGAACACTGAAGCTTTCTTT.

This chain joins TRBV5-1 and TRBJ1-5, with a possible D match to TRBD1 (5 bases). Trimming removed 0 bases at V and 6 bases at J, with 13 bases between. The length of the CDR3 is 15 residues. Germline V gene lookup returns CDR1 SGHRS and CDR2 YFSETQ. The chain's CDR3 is CASSLGGFGGQPQHF. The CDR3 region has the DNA TGCGCCAGCAGCTTGGGCGGTTTCGGGGGTCAGCCCCAGCATTTT.

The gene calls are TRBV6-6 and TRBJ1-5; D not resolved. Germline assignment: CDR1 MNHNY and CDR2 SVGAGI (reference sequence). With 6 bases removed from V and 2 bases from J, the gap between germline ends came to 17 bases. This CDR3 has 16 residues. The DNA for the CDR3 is TGTGCCAGCAGCTCGTCCGGATATAGCGGCAATCAGCCCCAGCATTTT. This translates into CASSSSGYSGNQPQHF.

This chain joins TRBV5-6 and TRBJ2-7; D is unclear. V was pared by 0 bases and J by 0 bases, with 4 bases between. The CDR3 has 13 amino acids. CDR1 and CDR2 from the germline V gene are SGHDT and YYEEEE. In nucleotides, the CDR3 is TGTGCCAGCAGCTTGGTCAACTCCTACGAGCAGTACTTC. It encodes CASSLVNSYEQYF. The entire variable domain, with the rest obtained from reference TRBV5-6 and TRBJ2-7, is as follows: DAGVTQSPTHLIKTRGQQVTLRCSPKSGHDTVSWYQQALGQGPQFIFQYYEEEERQRGNFPDRFSGHQFPNYSSELNVNALLLGDSALYLCASSLVNSYEQYFGPGTRLTVT.

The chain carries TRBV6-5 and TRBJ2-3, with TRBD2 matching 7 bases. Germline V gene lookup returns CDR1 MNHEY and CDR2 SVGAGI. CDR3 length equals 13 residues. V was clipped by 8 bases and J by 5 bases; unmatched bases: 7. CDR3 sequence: CASRGLVLDTQYF. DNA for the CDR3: TGTGCCAGCCGCGGACTAGTACTAGATACGCAGTATTTT.

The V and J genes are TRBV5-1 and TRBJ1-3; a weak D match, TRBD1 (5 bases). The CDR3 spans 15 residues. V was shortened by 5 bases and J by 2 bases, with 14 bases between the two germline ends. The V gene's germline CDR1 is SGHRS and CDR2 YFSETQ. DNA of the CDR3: TGCGCCAGCAGAACGGGGGGGAACGCTGGAAACACCATATATTTT. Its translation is CASRTGGNAGNTIYF. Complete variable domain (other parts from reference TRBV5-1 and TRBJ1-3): KAGVTQTPRYLIKTRGQQVTLSCSPISGHRSVSWYQQTPGQGLQFLFEYFSETQRNKGNFPGRFSGRQFSNSRSEMNVSTLELGDSALYLCASRTGGNAGNTIYFGEGSWLTVV.

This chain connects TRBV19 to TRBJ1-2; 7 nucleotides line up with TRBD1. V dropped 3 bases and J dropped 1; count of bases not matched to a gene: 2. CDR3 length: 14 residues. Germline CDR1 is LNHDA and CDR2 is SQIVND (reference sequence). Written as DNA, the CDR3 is TGTGCCAGTAGTATCACAGGGGATAACTATGGCTACACCTTC. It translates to CASSITGDNYGYTF.

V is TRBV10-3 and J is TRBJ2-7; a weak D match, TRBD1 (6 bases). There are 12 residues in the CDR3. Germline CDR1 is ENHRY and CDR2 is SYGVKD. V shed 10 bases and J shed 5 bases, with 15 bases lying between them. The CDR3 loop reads CATDSGAHEQYF. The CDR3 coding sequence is TGTGCCACAGATTCAGGGGCCCACGAGCAGTACTTC.

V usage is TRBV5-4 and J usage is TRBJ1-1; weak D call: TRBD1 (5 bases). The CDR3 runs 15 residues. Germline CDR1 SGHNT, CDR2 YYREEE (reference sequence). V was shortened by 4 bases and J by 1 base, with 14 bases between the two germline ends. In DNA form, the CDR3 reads TGTGCCAGCAGCCCGCCGACAAGGGGGAACACTGAAGCTTTCTTT. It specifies CASSPPTRGNTEAFF.

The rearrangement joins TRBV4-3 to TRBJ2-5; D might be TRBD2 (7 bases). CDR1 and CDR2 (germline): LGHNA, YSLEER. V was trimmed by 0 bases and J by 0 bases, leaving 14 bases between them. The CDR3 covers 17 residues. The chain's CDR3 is CASSQDGGGGYQETQYF. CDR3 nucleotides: TGCGCCAGCAGCCAAGACGGGGGCGGGGGTTACCAAGAGACCCAGTACTTC.

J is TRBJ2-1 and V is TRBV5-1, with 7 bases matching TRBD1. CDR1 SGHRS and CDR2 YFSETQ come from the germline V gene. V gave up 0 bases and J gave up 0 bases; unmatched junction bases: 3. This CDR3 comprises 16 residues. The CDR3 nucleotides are TGCGCCAGCAGCTTGGTAAGGACAGGCTCCTACAATGAGCAGTTCTTC. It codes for CASSLVRTGSYNEQFF.

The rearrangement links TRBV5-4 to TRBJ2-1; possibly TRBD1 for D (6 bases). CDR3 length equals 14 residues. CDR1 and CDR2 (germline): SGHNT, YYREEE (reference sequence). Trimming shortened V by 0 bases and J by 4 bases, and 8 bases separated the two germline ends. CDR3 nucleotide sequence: TGTGCCAGCAGCTTGGCTGGACAGTACAATGAGCAGTTCTTC. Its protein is CASSLAGQYNEQFF.

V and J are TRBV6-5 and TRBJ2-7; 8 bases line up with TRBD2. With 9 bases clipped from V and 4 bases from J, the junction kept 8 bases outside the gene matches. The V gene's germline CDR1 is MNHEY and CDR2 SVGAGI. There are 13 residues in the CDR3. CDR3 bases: TGTGCCAGTCTTAGCGGGACAAGTTACGAGCAGTACTTC. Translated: CASLSGTSYEQYF.

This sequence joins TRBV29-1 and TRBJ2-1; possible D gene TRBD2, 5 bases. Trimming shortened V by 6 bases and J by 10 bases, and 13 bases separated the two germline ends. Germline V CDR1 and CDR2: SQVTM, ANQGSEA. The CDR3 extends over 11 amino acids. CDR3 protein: CSVLDLPEQFF. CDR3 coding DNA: TGCAGCGTATTGGACTTGCCGGAGCAGTTCTTC.

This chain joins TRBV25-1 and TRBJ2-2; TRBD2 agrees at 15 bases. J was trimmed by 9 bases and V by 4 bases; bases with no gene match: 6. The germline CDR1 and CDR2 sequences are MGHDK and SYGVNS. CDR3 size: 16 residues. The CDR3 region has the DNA TGTGCCAGCAGTGCAGGACTAGCGGGAGGGACCAGGGAGCTGTTTTTT. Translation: CASSAGLAGGTRELFF. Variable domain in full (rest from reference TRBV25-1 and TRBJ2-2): EADIYQTPRYLVIGTGKKITLECSQTMGHDKMYWYQQDPGMELHLIHYSYGVNSTEKGDLSSESTVSRIRTEHFPLTLESARPSHTSQYLCASSAGLAGGTRELFFGEGSRLTVL.